This record looks at one T cell receptor (beta chain) sequence and its context. The specificity of this receptor is unknown. Base-call qualities are not available, and no considerably larger clone is one nucleotide away. Library preparation employed the immunoSEQ multiplex PCR assay. In TCRdb, the immuneACCESS table is reduced to in-frame sequences with V and J assigned. These tables do not hold every clone; where another copy was compared, an unresolved V gene accounts for under half, and the others remain unexplained. The sample table holds about 8,600 clones, of which roughly 89% were seen once. The ten largest account for around 15% of the sample. Trimming takes 5 bases from V and 4 bases from J, and the germline ends sit 6 bases apart. The CDR3 starts with the cysteine, ends with the phenylalanine, and has 12 residues. Left in the record is the CDR3 DNA by itself, 36 bases read in frame from the first base. Per the germline V gene, SGHRS is the CDR1 and YFSETQ is the CDR2.

Repertoires were sampled repeatedly over the course of chemoradiotherapy so that clonal expansion in the tumor microenvironment could be followed. This entry comes from a study of chemoradiotherapy in HPV16-positive cancers (dated by TCRdb to the early 2020s). Concerning the study at large: Using functional T-cell assays on cells from a couple of HPV16-positive patients, the researchers defined candidate HPV-specific T-cell clones and common TCR motifs. The study set out to ask whether T-cell immunity against the HPV oncoproteins E6 and E7 changes over the course of chemoradiotherapy and whether that immunity affects survival. Next, the candidate HPV-specific TCRs and motifs were followed in TCR repertoires from approximately 82 patients with HPV-related cancers. Overall study outcomes, separate from this receptor: Expansion of candidate HPV-specific clones and E7-related TCR motifs was observed in the tumor microenvironment during treatment, whereas no such expansion was observed for non-HPV-specific T cells. The functional definition of HPV-specific T cells was derived from only a couple of HPV16-positive patients, and the survival association was reported for HPV16-positive patients. Improved recurrence-free survival in HPV16-positive patients was associated with expansion of HPV-responsive T cells during chemoradiotherapy.

The sequenced sample was blood, obtained from a patient who underwent chemoradiotherapy. This receptor was obtained from a human donor with HPV-associated anogenital cancer. The sequence is built from TRBV5-1 and TRBJ2-2, with the D gene not clear enough to name. The sequenced DNA: TGCGCCAGCAGTTTCGGCACCGGGGAGCTGTTTTTT. It is translated as CASSFGTGELFF.